The source of this T cell receptor (beta chain) is a study of CD8+CD57+ T cells in acquired aplastic anemia. Looking at the study overall: Sorted CD4+ and CD8+ cells gave a mean 3.2 ug DNA, range about 0.17 to 27.4 ug. Whole-study findings and limits: Patients versus controls showed no significant CD8+ Simpson's diversity difference.

Using genomic DNA as the template, TCR beta VDJ and CDR3 profiling was carried out. TCRdb re-called the reads with MiXCR, one entry per CDR3 protein. The sample holds 100,000 to 150,000 distinct CDR3 sequences; 48% are singletons and the top ten take roughly 2.5%. With regard to this clonotype: Its antigen is currently unknown.

The junction had 15 bases not matched to a gene; V was cut back by 11 bases and J by 3 bases. Germline assignment: CDR1 SGHTA and CDR2 FQGTGA. The CDR3 length is 15 residues. The chain carries TRBV7-3 and TRBJ1-2; 7 bases are shared with TRBD1. The clonotype was recovered from a human donor in good health, serving as a control. Sequenced: sorted CD4+, CD8+, or CD8+CD57+ T cells (not recorded which) from PBMCs. CDR3 protein: CARALDWTGDYGYTF. The CDR3 coding sequence is TGTGCCCGCGCGCTTGACTGGACAGGAGACTATGGCTACACCTTC.